Following are 5 T cell receptor beta chains from one sample sequenced in a study of T cell responses to AZD1222 COVID-19 vaccine. Sequencing was performed with immunoSEQ multiplex PCR; in TCRdb, only in-frame clones are kept and a portion is missing. The sample yields 150,000 to 200,000 clones, about 94% seen once. The sample consisted of peripheral blood, taken on day 0 of AZD1222 vaccination. Source of these receptors: an adult in good health.

CDR3 in amino acids: CASIGVGGYEQYF. As DNA, the CDR3 is TGTGCCAGCATAGGAGTAGGGGGCTACGAGCAGTACTTC. The V call is TRBV7-9, the J call TRBJ2-7; tentatively, D is TRBD1 (6 bases). Trimming removed 7 bases at V and 3 bases at J, with 13 bases between. The germline gives CDR1 SEHNR, CDR2 FQNEAQ (reference sequence). The CDR3 extends over 13 amino acids.

This rearrangement joins TRBV11-3 to TRBJ2-1; D perhaps matches TRBD1 (5 bases). The CDR3 spans 13 residues. The V and J ends lost 4 bases and 8 bases respectively, with 12 bases between them. From germline, CDR1 is SGHNT and CDR2 YENEEA. The DNA for the CDR3 is TGTGCCAGCAGCTGGGCAGGGCGTGATGAGCAGTTCTTC. Translated: CASSWAGRDEQFF. The full variable domain, completed using reference TRBV11-3 and TRBJ2-1, is EAGVVQSPRYKIIEKKQPVAFWCNPISGHNTLYWYLQNLGQGPELLIRYENEEAVDDSQLPKDRFSAERLKGVDSTLKIQPAELGDSAVYLCASSWAGRDEQFFGPGTRLTVL.

The gene calls are TRBV9 and TRBJ1-1; D perhaps matches TRBD1 (5 bases). V shed 0 bases and J shed 8 bases, with 11 bases lying between them. The germline V gene encodes CDR1 SGDLS and CDR2 YYNGEE. The CDR3 loop spans 13 amino acids. The CDR3 reads CASSVDISGEAFF. The CDR3 nucleotides read TGTGCCAGCAGCGTAGATATATCAGGGGAAGCTTTCTTT.

The chain employs TRBV7-9 and TRBJ1-2, with no clear D. The CDR3 is made up of 17 amino acids. Trimming took off 2 bases at V and 3 bases at J, with 19 bases between the two ends. Germline loops: CDR1 SEHNR, CDR2 FQNEAQ (reference sequence). CDR3 protein: CASSLPQAGTRDYGYTF. DNA for the CDR3: TGTGCCAGCAGCTTACCCCAGGCGGGAACAAGGGACTATGGCTACACCTTC.

The J gene is TRBJ1-3, the V gene TRBV7-8; D not resolved. Germline assignment: CDR1 SGHVS and CDR2 FQNEAQ. The length of the CDR3 is 14 residues. V dropped 6 bases and J dropped 0 bases, with 9 bases sitting between them. CDR3 sequence: CASSSSTSGNTIYF. CDR3 sequence (DNA): TGTGCCAGCAGTTCGTCAACCTCTGGAAACACCATATATTTT.